The 29 T cell receptor beta chains listed next were all sequenced from one sample in a study of blood T cell repertoires in COVID-19. Assay used: immunoSEQ multiplex PCR; TCRdb lists only in-frame clones, some missing. Among 130,000 or so clones listed, approximately 86% were seen once. The sequenced material came from peripheral blood. Receptors originate from a woman in her 50s who had recovered from COVID-19.

The CDR3 region is CASSIVPGIKNIQYF. Written as DNA, the CDR3 is TGTGCCAGTAGTATTGTCCCCGGGATAAAAAACATTCAGTACTTC. V and J are TRBV19 and TRBJ2-4; tentatively, D is TRBD2 (5 bases). Looked up from germline, CDR1 is LNHDA and CDR2 is SQIVND (reference sequence). The CDR3 has 15 residues. V was cut by 3 bases and J by 4 bases, with 13 bases left in between. Full variable domain (rest looked up from reference TRBV19 and TRBJ2-4): DGGITQSPKYLFRKEGQNVTLSCEQNLNHDAMYWYRQDPGQGLRLIYYSQIVNDFQKGDIAEGYSVSREKKESFPLTVTSAQKNPTAFYLCASSIVPGIKNIQYFGAGTRLSVL.

The chain couples TRBV29-1 to TRBJ2-3; tentatively, D is TRBD1 (6 bases). Germline V gives CDR1 SQVTM, CDR2 ANQGSEA. V was pared by 1 base and J by 3 bases, with 17 bases between. The CDR3 length is 16 residues. The CDR3 spells CSVEGVRGDETDTQYF. CDR3 DNA sequence: TGCAGCGTTGAAGGAGTCAGGGGTGATGAGACAGATACGCAGTATTTT.

V and J are TRBV30 and TRBJ2-7; unclear D gene. The germline CDR1 and CDR2 sequences are GTSNPN and SVGIG (reference sequence). The germline V and J ends were trimmed by 1 base and 1 base, with 5 bases remaining between them. The length of the CDR3 is 12 residues. CDR3 sequence (DNA): TGTGCCTGGAGTGCCGGTTCCTACGAGCAGTACTTC. This encodes CAWSAGSYEQYF.

This clone was counted ten times or more. The rearrangement links TRBV4-3 to TRBJ2-3, with 7 bases aligning to TRBD2. V shed 1 base, J shed 6 bases, and the junction held 7 bases outside the gene matches. Germline loops: CDR1 LGHNA, CDR2 YSLEER. The CDR3 is 15 residues long. The CDR3 loop reads CASSQGGGSMDTQYF. The CDR3 nucleotides read TGCGCCAGCAGCCAAGGGGGCGGGAGTATGGATACGCAGTATTTT.

The chain carries TRBV19 and TRBJ1-6; 8 bases fit TRBD1. Germline CDR1 reads LNHDA; CDR2 reads SQIVND (reference sequence). V was clipped by 5 bases and J by 6 bases; unmatched bases: 6. CDR3 length: 15 residues. The CDR3 bases are TGTGCCAGTAGTGGACAGGGTGGAGGTAATTCACCCCTCCACTTT. The encoded protein is CASSGQGGGNSPLHF.

V and J are TRBV6-4 and TRBJ2-4; D remains unclear. The CDR3 is made up of 12 amino acids. Per the germline V gene, CDR1 is MRHNA and CDR2 is SNTAGT. V was cut by 6 bases and J by 6 bases, with 9 bases left in between. Written as DNA, the CDR3 is TGTGCCAGCAGAGCCTTCGGAAACATTCAGTACTTC. As protein: CASRAFGNIQYF.

This clone is a singleton in its sample. J is TRBJ2-5 and V is TRBV7-9; a weak D match, TRBD2 (5 bases). V was trimmed by 2 bases and J by 1 base, leaving 11 bases between them. CDR1 and CDR2 from the germline V gene are SEHNR and FQNEAQ (reference sequence). The CDR3 sequence is 15 residues long. The CDR3 reads CASSLTMDSQETQYF. As DNA, the CDR3 is TGTGCCAGCAGCTTAACAATGGACTCCCAAGAGACCCAGTACTTC.

V usage is TRBV10-3 and J usage is TRBJ1-2; possibly TRBD1 for D (6 bases). V was clipped by 4 bases and J by 4 bases, with 16 bases between them. Germline CDR1 is ENHRY and CDR2 is SYGVKD. The CDR3 is 15 residues long. The CDR3 spells CAISVTGGEIYGYTF. The CDR3 nucleotides are TGTGCCATCAGTGTGACAGGAGGAGAGATCTATGGCTACACCTTC.

This clone was detected only a few times. This chain uses TRBV4-3 with TRBJ1-2; TRBD1 matches 8 bases. The CDR3 runs 15 residues. Per germline, CDR1 LGHNA and CDR2 YSLEER. V trimming: 6 bases; J trimming: 6 bases; junction bases outside the gene matches: 12. The CDR3 sequence: CASSLTPETGDGYTF. CDR3 DNA sequence: TGCGCCAGCAGTCTTACTCCGGAGACAGGGGATGGCTACACCTTC.

This clone was detected once. V is TRBV5-1 and J is TRBJ2-3; TRBD2 matches 8 bases. Trimming took 0 bases from V and 4 from J; bases not matched to a gene: 4. The CDR3 is 15 residues long. CDR1 is SGHRS, CDR2 YFSETQ, per germline. CDR3: CASSLEAGGSDTQYF. The CDR3 DNA sequence: TGCGCCAGCAGCTTGGAGGCGGGGGGCTCAGATACGCAGTATTTT. The complete variable domain, with remaining parts taken from reference TRBV5-1 and TRBJ2-3, reads KAGVTQTPRYLIKTRGQQVTLSCSPISGHRSVSWYQQTPGQGLQFLFEYFSETQRNKGNFPGRFSGRQFSNSRSEMNVSTLELGDSALYLCASSLEAGGSDTQYFGPGTRLTVL.

This chain links TRBV18 with TRBJ1-5; unclear D gene. The CDR3 length is 14 residues. The germline gives CDR1 KGHSH, CDR2 LQKENI. The V gene lost 1 base and the J gene lost 1 base, with 5 bases spanning the gap. CDR3 nucleotide sequence: TGTGCCAGCTCACCACTTCAAAGCAATCAGCCCCAGCATTTT. Translating gives CASSPLQSNQPQHF.

This clone was detected a few times. J is TRBJ1-1 and V is TRBV4-2; D might be TRBD1 (6 bases). With 5 bases removed from V and 6 bases from J, the gap between germline ends came to 22 bases. In germline, CDR1 is LGHNA, CDR2 YNFKEQ. This CDR3 has 16 residues. CDR3 amino acids: CASSSLTDSKRAEAFF. In DNA, the CDR3 is TGTGCCAGCAGCTCACTCACGGACAGCAAAAGGGCTGAAGCTTTCTTT.

This sequence joins TRBV16 and TRBJ1-2, with 10 nucleotides matching TRBD1. Germline-derived CDR1 and CDR2 are KGHSY and FQNENV. The trim removed 5 bases at V and 4 bases at J, leaving 4 bases unmatched. This CDR3 is 14 amino acids long. The CDR3 loop reads CASSDRGRSYGYTF. CDR3 DNA sequence: TGTGCCAGCAGCGACAGGGGGCGAAGCTATGGCTACACCTTC.

The chain has TRBV5-4 and TRBJ2-5, with 11 bases that match TRBD1. CDR1 and CDR2 (germline): SGHNT, YYREEE (reference sequence). Trimming at V came to 0 bases and at J to 4 bases, leaving 8 bases not matched to a gene. The CDR3 spans 17 residues. CDR3: CASSLAPGQGATETQYF. In DNA form, the CDR3 reads TGTGCCAGCAGCTTGGCTCCCGGACAGGGGGCCACAGAGACCCAGTACTTC.

Only one count was recorded for this clone. The rearrangement links TRBV28 to TRBJ2-1; D remains unclear. Germline V gives CDR1 MDHEN, CDR2 SYDVKM. The ends were cut back, 7 bases at V and 0 bases at J, with 13 bases in the middle. This CDR3 contains 15 residues. For the CDR3, the DNA is TGTGCCAGCACCTTAGAACTAAGCTCCTACAATGAGCAGTTCTTC. Translation gives CASTLELSSYNEQFF.

The rearrangement joins TRBV5-1 to TRBJ1-3; D ambiguous. Looked up from germline, CDR1 is SGHRS and CDR2 is YFSETQ. The CDR3 length is 15 residues. Trimming removed 0 bases at V and 2 bases at J, with 9 bases between. The chain's CDR3 is CASSLGGFAGNTIYF. The CDR3 DNA is TGCGCCAGCAGCTTGGGCGGGTTCGCTGGAAACACCATATATTTT.

The chain couples TRBV6-5 to TRBJ1-1; 9 bases fit TRBD1. This CDR3 spans 14 amino acids. Germline V lookup: CDR1 MNHEY, CDR2 SVGAGI. The ends lost 6 bases at V and 3 bases at J; junction bases unmatched: 5. The CDR3 loop is CASSPTGGDTEAFF. The CDR3 bases are TGTGCCAGCAGCCCGACAGGGGGGGACACTGAAGCTTTCTTT.

The chain joins TRBV5-1 to TRBJ2-1, with D perhaps TRBD2 (5 bases). From germline, CDR1 is SGHRS and CDR2 YFSETQ. Trimming pared 4 bases from V and 9 bases from J, leaving 20 bases between. CDR3 length equals 15 residues. The CDR3 loop reads CASSDYSGPRSEQFF. CDR3 in DNA: TGCGCCAGCAGCGACTATAGTGGGCCGCGGAGTGAGCAGTTCTTC.

This clone was counted only a few times. The rearrangement uses TRBV7-3 and TRBJ2-3; D unclear. The germline V and J ends were trimmed by 4 bases and 2 bases, with 10 bases remaining between them. This CDR3 comprises 14 residues. Germline V CDR1 and CDR2: SGHTA, FQGTGA. The CDR3 DNA sequence: TGTGCCAGCAGCTACGACAAAGACACAGATACGCAGTATTTT. Residues: CASSYDKDTDTQYF.

The chain is built from TRBV7-9 and TRBJ2-7, with D tentatively TRBD1 (6 bases). The CDR3 runs to 13 residues. V lost 5 bases, J lost 4 bases, and 12 bases lay in between. Germline-derived CDR1 and CDR2 are SEHNR and FQNEAQ (reference sequence). In DNA form, the CDR3 reads TGTGCCAGCAGCAAAGGGGACACGTACGAGCAGTACTTC. This encodes CASSKGDTYEQYF.

This sequence joins TRBV2 and TRBJ1-3; D uncertain. Deletions cut 2 bases from V and 9 bases from J, with 5 bases between. CDR3 length equals 11 residues. Per the germline V gene, CDR1 is SNHLY and CDR2 is FYNNEI. The CDR3 DNA reads TGTGCCAGCAGTGAAAGCGGCACCATATATTTT. It specifies CASSESGTIYF.

The chain has TRBV5-1 and TRBJ2-1; 13 nucleotides match TRBD2. This CDR3 spans 15 amino acids. The junction had 6 bases not matched to a gene; V was cut back by 3 bases and J by 9 bases. Germline CDR1 and CDR2: SGHRS and YFSETQ. CDR3 loop: CASSSPGLAGSEQFF. In nucleotides, the CDR3 is TGCGCCAGCAGCTCTCCGGGACTAGCGGGAAGTGAGCAGTTCTTC.

The chain combines TRBV11-3 with TRBJ1-4, with a tentative D call TRBD1 (5 bases). This CDR3 comprises 13 residues. Germline CDR1 is SGHNT and CDR2 is YENEEA. Deletions cut 6 bases from V and 3 bases from J, with 8 bases between. The CDR3 sequence is CASRAGSNEKLFF. The CDR3 DNA follows: TGTGCCAGCAGAGCAGGGTCTAATGAAAAACTGTTTTTT.

The rearrangement links TRBV10-3 to TRBJ1-1; D might be TRBD1 (6 bases). Germline V CDR1 and CDR2: ENHRY, SYGVKD. This CDR3 is built from 13 residues. Between the trimmed V and J ends, which lost 10 bases and 0 bases, there was a span of 12 bases. CDR3 amino acids: CATSDRLNTEAFF. CDR3 DNA sequence: TGTGCCACCTCCGACAGGTTGAACACTGAAGCTTTCTTT.

Worth noting for this clone: A much larger clone lies one base from this, so it may be a read error. The chain has TRBV2 and TRBJ2-2; 15 nucleotides agree with TRBD2. The CDR3 contains 15 residues. The junction had 2 bases not matched to a gene; V was cut back by 6 bases and J by 6 bases. Germline assignment: CDR1 SNHLY and CDR2 FYNNEI. CDR3: CASRRTSGGAGELFF. DNA for the CDR3: TGTGCCAGCAGGCGGACTAGCGGGGGGGCCGGGGAGCTGTTTTTT. The full variable domain, completed using reference TRBV2 and TRBJ2-2, is EPEVTQTPSHQVTQMGQEVILRCVPISNHLYFYWYRQILGQKVEFLVSFYNNEISEKSEIFDDQFSVERPDGSNFTLKIRSTKLEDSAMYFCASRRTSGGAGELFFGEGSRLTVL.

The chain employs TRBV2 and TRBJ2-2, with TRBD2 as a possible D gene (5 bases). In germline, CDR1 is SNHLY, CDR2 FYNNEI. The CDR3 runs 15 residues. V lost 4 bases to trimming and J lost 5 bases, with 14 bases between them. This chain's CDR3 is CASSGVSVRTGELFF. The CDR3 nucleotides are TGTGCCAGCAGTGGGGTTAGCGTGAGGACCGGGGAGCTGTTTTTT.

V and J are TRBV25-1 and TRBJ1-4; the match to TRBD1 covers 8 bases. The CDR3 is 14 amino acids. Germline CDR1 is MGHDK and CDR2 is SYGVNS. The V segment lost 5 bases and the J segment 8 bases; nucleotides outside the gene matches: 7. The CDR3 sequence: CASSSGGAGEKLFF. The CDR3 nucleotides read TGTGCCAGCAGTTCAGGGGGCGCCGGGGAAAAACTGTTTTTT.

V and J are TRBV7-9 and TRBJ1-5; TRBD1 matches at 9 bases. V dropped 5 bases and J dropped 6; count of bases not matched to a gene: 5. The germline CDR1 and CDR2 sequences are SEHNR and FQNEAQ (reference sequence). CDR3 length: 14 residues. The CDR3 reads CASSPLDRGQPQHF. The CDR3 DNA sequence: TGTGCCAGCAGCCCCCTGGACAGGGGTCAGCCCCAGCATTTT.

This rearrangement joins TRBV27 to TRBJ1-2; D not certain. CDR3 length: 13 amino acids. The germline V gene has CDR1 MNHEY and CDR2 SMNVEV (reference sequence). V dropped 3 bases and J dropped 1 base, with 6 bases sitting between them. The CDR3 nucleotides read TGTGCCAGCAGTTTCCCAAATAACTATGGCTACACCTTC. Its protein product is CASSFPNNYGYTF.